This TCR beta chain was identified during a study of blood T cell repertoires in COVID-19. Study-wide background: Specimens from acute and convalescent COVID-19 originated in the United States, Italy and Spain. T cells, B-cell-depleted T cells, or PBMCs supplied cDNA or gDNA.

Per the original data handling: Reference gene primer amplification in the assay estimated nucleated cell counts. Profiling relied on immunoSEQ multiplex PCR, and the TCRdb table lists in-frame clones only, not all of them. That table supplies the V and J calls and clone size; D and trimming were determined from the DNA. The sample carries about 77,000 clones, 80% recorded once. Germline CDR1 is SGHRS and CDR2 is YFSETQ. Trimming took off 0 bases at V and 1 base at J, with 13 bases between the two ends. The CDR3 is 16 amino acids. V is TRBV5-1 and J is TRBJ1-1; D may be TRBD1 (5 bases). Sequenced input: peripheral blood. The TCR comes from a woman aged 70-85 years with acute or convalescent COVID-19. The CDR3 bases are TGCGCCAGCAGCTTGGCCTTATACAGGCCGAACACTGAAGCTTTCTTT. This translates into CASSLALYRPNTEAFF.